The text below deals with one T cell receptor (beta chain). Patients in Seattle were enrolled during active infection, then followed longitudinally. This sample stems from a study of blood T cell repertoires in COVID-19. Generated by immunoSEQ multiplex PCR, the TCRdb table keeps only in-frame clones and is missing some. The sample has 200,000 to 250,000 clones, 85% seen once; the top ten hold under 2.5%. This CDR3 has 15 residues. The V gene's germline CDR1 is SGHTA and CDR2 FQGTGA. V was trimmed by 4 bases and J by 1 base, leaving 10 bases between them. Material for sequencing was peripheral blood. This chain links TRBV7-3 with TRBJ2-2; the D gene is possibly TRBD1 (6 bases). This TCR was recovered from a woman in her 70s with COVID-19, enrolled during active disease. As DNA, the CDR3 is TGTGCCAGCAGCTCCAGGGGCGAGAACACCGGGGAGCTGTTTTTT. It is translated as CASSSRGENTGELFF.